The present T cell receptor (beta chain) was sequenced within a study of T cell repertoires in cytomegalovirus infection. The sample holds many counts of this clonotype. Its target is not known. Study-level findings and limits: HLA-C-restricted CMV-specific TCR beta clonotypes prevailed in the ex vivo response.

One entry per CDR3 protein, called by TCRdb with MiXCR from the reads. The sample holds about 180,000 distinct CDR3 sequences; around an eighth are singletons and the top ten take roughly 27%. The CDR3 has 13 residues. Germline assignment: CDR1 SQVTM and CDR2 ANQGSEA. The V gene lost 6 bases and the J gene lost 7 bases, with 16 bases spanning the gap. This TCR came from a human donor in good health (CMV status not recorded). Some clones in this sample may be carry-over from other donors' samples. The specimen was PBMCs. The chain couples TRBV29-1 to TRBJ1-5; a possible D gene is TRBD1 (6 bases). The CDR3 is CSVARGEAQPQHF. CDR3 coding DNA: TGCAGCGTCGCAAGGGGGGAGGCACAGCCCCAGCATTTT.